This is a list of T cell receptor beta chains from one sample in a study of blood T cell repertoires in COVID-19. This table comes from immunoSEQ multiplex PCR, and its TCRdb copy is limited to in-frame clones, with some not included. This table has under 65,000 clones, over 75% appearing once. The source material was peripheral blood. Receptor source: a man between 60 and 75 years old with COVID-19, enrolled during active disease. CDR3s include the opening cysteine and the closing phenylalanine or tryptophan. A D gene is named only where the DNA matches it firmly. The listing skips clone size in some rows; elsewhere it reads once, few, many or a size class.

D	J	size	V	CDR3	DNA
TRBD1	TRBJ2-1	-	TRBV19	CASSSHRGRNEQFF	TGTGCCAGTAGTTCCCACAGGGGACGCAATGAGCAGTTCTTC
-	TRBJ1-5	once	TRBV18	CASSPGGQGRGNQPQHF	TGTGCCAGCTCACCAGGAGGGCAGGGTAGGGGCAATCAGCCCCAGCATTTT
-	TRBJ1-6	-	TRBV7-2	CASSLGGQGYSPLHF	TGTGCCAGCAGCTTAGGAGGCCAGGGGTATTCACCCCTCCACTTT
TRBD2	TRBJ2-7	-	TRBV18	CASSPGTSGYVPYF	TGTGCCAGCTCTCCCGGGACTAGCGGGTATGTGCCGTACTTC
-	TRBJ1-1	few	TRBV5-4	CASRLTVNTEAFF	TGTGCCAGCAGATTGACAGTGAACACTGAAGCTTTCTTT
TRBD1	TRBJ2-3	-	TRBV29-1	CSVEVRDRGRADTQYF	TGCAGCGTTGAAGTAAGGGACAGGGGGCGCGCAGATACGCAGTATTTT
-	TRBJ1-5	-	TRBV6-5	CASSYTGSNQPQHF	TGTGCCAGCAGTTATACAGGGTCCAATCAGCCCCAGCATTTT
-	TRBJ2-2	-	TRBV7-9	CASSFGGRQNTGELFF	TGTGCCAGCAGCTTCGGTGGCAGGCAAAACACCGGGGAGCTGTTTTTT
-	TRBJ1-4	once	TRBV9	CASSRGRVDEKLFF	TGTGCCAGCAGCCGCGGGAGGGTGGATGAAAAACTGTTTTTT
-	TRBJ1-3	-	TRBV5-1	CASSLGRVPSGNTIYF	TGCGCCAGCAGCTTGGGGCGGGTGCCCTCTGGAAACACCATATATTTT
-	TRBJ1-5	-	TRBV5-5	CASSSQPSQPQHF	TGTGCCAGCAGCTCCCAACCCAGTCAGCCCCAGCATTTT
-	TRBJ2-5	-	TRBV7-9	CASSSPRTATGETQYF	TGTGCCAGCAGCTCACCGAGGACAGCCACCGGAGAGACCCAGTACTTC